A selection of T cell receptor beta chains follows, all from one sample in a study of cytomegalovirus exposure and HLA in healthy donors. Assay used: immunoSEQ multiplex PCR; TCRdb lists only in-frame clones, some missing. The repertoire consists of more than 100,000 clones, with 75% to 90% occurring once and the leading ten covering more than 2%. The sample comprised PBMCs. All receptors derive from a man between 25 and 39 years old in good health and CMV-seronegative. The CDR3 runs from the conserved cysteine through the conserved F or W.

J	V	CDR3
TRBJ1-1	TRBV6-5	CASSRQGPNTEAFF
TRBJ1-4	TRBV2	CASSVGGTGGEKLFF
TRBJ1-1	TRBV15	CATKWPTEAFF
TRBJ2-5	TRBV30	CAWSRSGGLQETQYF
TRBJ1-4	TRBV28	CASSLPTGTGGEKLFF
TRBJ2-3	TRBV4-3	CASSRGPAQAPSTDTQYF
TRBJ2-3	TRBV28	CASCRRGGRLLF
TRBJ1-4	TRBV25-1	CASGDRGPATNEKLFF
TRBJ1-2	TRBV10-3	CAISELGTGGFGYTF
TRBJ2-7	TRBV28	CASSFPRVHPYEQYF
TRBJ1-5	TRBV2	CASSEARVNQPQHF
TRBJ1-2	TRBV14	CSTGQGYGYTF
TRBJ2-3	TRBV30	CAWTPLSGAFTDTQYF
TRBJ2-3	TRBV5-4	CASSNPVVLGTGRTDTQYF
TRBJ2-3	TRBV15	CATSGGLAGGPDTQYF
TRBJ1-2	TRBV6-1	CASSEAEGTNYGYTF
TRBJ2-7	TRBV4-3	CASSRDRVSPEQYF
TRBJ1-2	TRBV10-3	CAISAFEGAVGYTF
TRBJ2-3	TRBV4-1	CASSQDFGGGPETDTQYF
TRBJ1-4	TRBV7-8	CASSLSSTNEKLFF
TRBJ2-1	TRBV19	CASSLSTGVSYNEQFF
TRBJ1-1	TRBV29-1	CSVQNTEAFF
TRBJ1-2	TRBV19	CASSIGSGESGYTF
TRBJ2-1	TRBV5-1	CASSAGGGGTSLYNEQFF
TRBJ2-7	TRBV9	CASRGQADGEQYF
TRBJ2-2	TRBV2	CASIAGPPQGTGELFF
TRBJ1-3	TRBV19	CASLYREWGSGNTIYF
TRBJ2-5	TRBV7-2	CASSATSGGRRSETQYF
TRBJ2-3	TRBV9	CASRGGQGEGDTQYF
TRBJ2-1	TRBV5-8	CASSQERGRNEQFF
TRBJ1-5	TRBV7-2	CASSIQGDQPQHF
TRBJ2-2	TRBV11-2	CASLDRVGTGELFF
TRBJ1-2	TRBV6-6	CASSYSSGGDGYTF
TRBJ2-1	TRBV6-5	CASRNIKGGEQFF
TRBJ2-5	TRBV6-6	CASSPTDRTQETQYF
TRBJ2-3	TRBV6-5	CASSTSGATDTQYF
TRBJ1-2	TRBV7-9	CASSLGDIGTAYGYTF